This passage covers 23 T cell receptor beta chains from one sample sequenced in a study of shared clonotypes between healthy human individuals. The repertoire was sequenced with immunoSEQ multiplex PCR; TCRdb's copy has only in-frame clones and lacks some. The repertoire holds about 1,900,000 clones, with about 94% as singletons. As defined, naive CD8 cells were CD45RO-negative and positively selected for CCR7, with terminally differentiated effector memory CD45RA+ cells excluded. Sequencing was done on a sample of naive CD8+ T cells sorted from blood. These receptors all stem from a man between 18 and 29 years old in good health.

V gene TRBV4-1 combines with J gene TRBJ2-7; D may be TRBD1 (6 bases). Germline values: CDR1 MGHRA, CDR2 YSYEKL. The CDR3 spans 15 residues. V was clipped by 3 bases and J by 0 bases, with 12 bases between them. The CDR3 DNA reads TGCGCCAGCAGCCAGACAATGGGACACTCCTACGAGCAGTACTTC. Translating it yields CASSQTMGHSYEQYF.

The chain recombines TRBV4-1 with TRBJ2-7, with 9 nucleotides matching TRBD1. V was pared by 4 bases and J by 3 bases, with 4 bases of the junction left unmatched. The CDR3 totals 14 residues. The germline CDR1 and CDR2 sequences are MGHRA and YSYEKL. DNA of the CDR3: TGCGCCAGCAGCCCAGGGACAGGGTTCTACGAGCAGTACTTC. Amino acids: CASSPGTGFYEQYF.

The chain joins TRBV11-2 to TRBJ2-1; the D gene could be TRBD1 or TRBD2 (7 bases each). CDR3 length: 15 amino acids. Germline-derived CDR1 and CDR2 are SGHAT and FQNNGV. The V end lost 4 bases, the J end lost 9 bases, and 19 bases lay between the germline ends. The CDR3 DNA sequence: TGTGCCAGCAGCTCCCTAGGGGGCGGGGGCACTGAGCAGTTCTTC. Translation: CASSSLGGGGTEQFF.

The V call is TRBV29-1, the J call TRBJ2-1; 7 positions agree with TRBD1. Per germline, CDR1 SQVTM and CDR2 ANQGSEA. CDR3 length: 14 amino acids. After removal of 0 bases from V and 7 bases from J, the junction contained 6 bases not matched to a gene. The CDR3 bases are TGCAGCGTTGAAGAATGGGACAGCCCGAATGAGCAGTTCTTC. It translates to CSVEEWDSPNEQFF.

J is TRBJ1-6 and V is TRBV4-2; D not certain. This CDR3 contains 13 residues. Germline assignment: CDR1 LGHNA and CDR2 YNFKEQ. Trimming stripped 0 bases from V and 7 bases from J, with 4 bases between. The CDR3 region is CASSQEVNSPLHF. DNA for the CDR3: TGTGCCAGCAGCCAAGAGGTGAATTCACCCCTCCACTTT.

The rearrangement uses TRBV19 and TRBJ1-2; no reliable D call. CDR1 is LNHDA, CDR2 SQIVND, per germline (reference sequence). The V end lost 5 bases, the J end lost 8 bases, and 12 bases lay between the germline ends. This CDR3 has 12 residues. This chain's CDR3 is CASSAGEGGYTF. For the CDR3, the DNA is TGTGCCAGTAGTGCCGGGGAAGGGGGCTACACCTTC.

The chain employs TRBV14 and TRBJ1-1; possible D gene TRBD1, 5 bases. Trimming shortened V by 0 bases and J by 5 bases, and 13 bases separated the two germline ends. The CDR3 spans 15 residues. The germline gives CDR1 SGHDN, CDR2 FVKESK. The CDR3 sequence: CASSQDGEGNTEAFF. The CDR3 DNA reads TGTGCCAGCAGCCAAGATGGGGAGGGGAATACTGAAGCTTTCTTT.

The CDR3 sequence: CATSRDIQGNSPLHF. The DNA of the CDR3 is TGTGCCACCAGCAGAGATATTCAGGGTAATTCACCCCTCCACTTT. This chain joins TRBV15 and TRBJ1-6; perhaps TRBD1 as D (5 bases). The CDR3 extends over 15 amino acids. V was pared by 0 bases and J by 6 bases, with 9 bases between. CDR1 is LNHNV and CDR2 is YYDKDF in the germline V gene (reference sequence).

The gene calls are TRBV2 and TRBJ2-1, with D perhaps given as TRBD1 or TRBD2 (5 bases each). Germline V gene sequence: CDR1 SNHLY, CDR2 FYNNEI. The CDR3 consists of 14 residues. The V and J ends lost 11 bases and 5 bases respectively, with 19 bases between them. CDR3 sequence (DNA): TGTGCCGGGGTCAGGGCCCTGGGACACAATGAGCAGTTCTTC. Translating it yields CAGVRALGHNEQFF.

The chain has TRBV4-2 and TRBJ2-7; the D gene could be TRBD1 or TRBD2 (6 bases each). Trimming removed 5 bases at V and 1 base at J, with 15 bases between. Per the germline V gene, CDR1 is LGHNA and CDR2 is YNFKEQ. The CDR3 extends over 15 amino acids. CDR3 bases: TGTGCCAGCAGCATCGGGGGCCTCTCGTCCTACGAGCAGTACTTC. It encodes CASSIGGLSSYEQYF.

V usage is TRBV27 and J usage is TRBJ2-3; 8 bases align to TRBD2. Trimming at V came to 4 bases and at J to 1 base, leaving 13 bases not matched to a gene. The CDR3 is 18 amino acids. Germline CDR1 MNHEY, CDR2 SMNVEV (reference sequence). CDR3 coding DNA: TGTGCCAGCAGTTCCCCCGGGACTAGACCCAATGGCACAGATACGCAGTATTTT. Translating gives CASSSPGTRPNGTDTQYF.

This chain connects TRBV9 to TRBJ2-7; D not certain. This CDR3 is 14 amino acids long. Trimming stripped 0 bases from V and 6 bases from J, with 13 bases between. CDR1 is SGDLS and CDR2 is YYNGEE in the germline V gene. Here the CDR3 DNA reads TGTGCCAGCAGCGTAGACCTAGGTACTGGCGAGCAGTACTTC. Its translation is CASSVDLGTGEQYF.

This chain connects TRBV4-1 to TRBJ2-3; 9 positions agree with TRBD1. The CDR3 sequence is 17 residues long. V was clipped by 3 bases and J by 4 bases; unmatched bases: 11. Germline loops: CDR1 MGHRA, CDR2 YSYEKL. CDR3 loop: CASSHPGQGSFADTQYF. The DNA of the CDR3 is TGCGCCAGCAGCCACCCGGGACAGGGAAGTTTTGCAGATACGCAGTATTTT.

The CDR3 DNA follows: TGTGCCAGCAGCCAAGTAGACAGGGCCACCTACGAGCAGTACTTC. It translates to CASSQVDRATYEQYF. The rearrangement joins TRBV4-2 to TRBJ2-7, with 7 bases fitting TRBD1. V lost 1 base to trimming and J lost 2 bases; unmatched junction nucleotides: 5. Germline values: CDR1 LGHNA, CDR2 YNFKEQ. The CDR3 has 15 residues.

The chain is built from TRBV6-6 and TRBJ1-6, with D unclear. This CDR3 is 13 amino acids long. CDR1 is MNHNY and CDR2 is SVGAGI in the germline V gene (reference sequence). Trimming stripped 6 bases from V and 6 bases from J, with 9 bases between. Written as DNA, the CDR3 is TGTGCCAGCAGCGGAGATTTTAATTCACCCCTCCACTTT. Translation: CASSGDFNSPLHF.

Concerning this clone itself: At the DNA level, this CDR3 is encoded by other sequences in the same sample as well. The V call is TRBV11-3, the J call TRBJ2-7, with TRBD1 matching 8 bases. This CDR3 is 13 amino acids long. CDR1 is SGHNT, CDR2 YENEEA, per germline. V shed 3 bases and J 6 bases; nucleotides not matched to a gene: 4. The CDR3 sequence: CASSFGQGSEQYF. The CDR3 DNA is TGTGCCAGCAGCTTCGGACAGGGTAGCGAGCAGTACTTC.

To note about this clone: The same CDR3 is also encoded by other DNA sequences in this sample. The chain combines TRBV29-1 with TRBJ2-3, with TRBD1 identical over 9 bases. Trimming removed 3 bases from V and 4 bases from J; junction bases left unmatched: 2. The CDR3 is made up of 13 amino acids. Germline CDR1 reads SQVTM; CDR2 reads ANQGSEA. In nucleotides, the CDR3 is TGCAGCGTTGAGGGACAGGGCCCAGATACGCAGTATTTT. Protein: CSVEGQGPDTQYF.

The DNA for the CDR3 is TGTGCCAGCAGTTACGGGCTGGGGGCGGGTTCACCCCTCCACTTT. This encodes CASSYGLGAGSPLHF. This chain connects TRBV6-5 to TRBJ1-6, with D perhaps TRBD1 (6 bases). In germline, CDR1 is MNHEY, CDR2 SVGAGI. CDR3 size: 15 residues. V shed 2 bases and J shed 9 bases, with 14 bases lying between them.

The chain is built from TRBV10-3 and TRBJ1-1; 12 bases are shared with TRBD1. J was trimmed by 0 bases and V by 0 bases; bases with no gene match: 2. The CDR3 has 17 residues. Germline V CDR1 and CDR2: ENHRY, SYGVKD. CDR3 in amino acids: CAISESRDRGLNTEAFF. The CDR3 nucleotides are TGTGCCATCAGTGAGTCGAGGGACAGGGGGCTGAACACTGAAGCTTTCTTT.

V is TRBV2 and J is TRBJ1-1; TRBD1 is a possible D gene (6 bases). CDR1 is SNHLY, CDR2 FYNNEI, per germline. The CDR3 runs to 15 residues. The V end lost 6 bases, the J end lost 2 bases, and 16 bases lay between the germline ends. The CDR3 DNA follows: TGTGCCAGCAGCCCCCACGAAGGGGGAAACACTGAAGCTTTCTTT. It codes for CASSPHEGGNTEAFF.

The rearrangement links TRBV6-1 to TRBJ1-1, with TRBD1 as a possible D gene (5 bases). Germline V gene sequence: CDR1 MNHNS, CDR2 SASEGT. V lost 8 bases and J lost 3, with 19 bases in between. The CDR3 extends over 15 amino acids. The CDR3 bases are TGTGCCAGCTCGGGACCCGCTGAGAAGGACACTGAAGCTTTCTTT. As protein: CASSGPAEKDTEAFF.

The chain employs TRBV6-1 and TRBJ1-2; D call uncertain. Germline CDR1 is MNHNS and CDR2 is SASEGT. With 8 bases removed from V and 6 bases from J, the gap between germline ends came to 10 bases. This CDR3 region has 11 residues. CDR3: CASETLDGYTF. The CDR3 nucleotides are TGTGCCAGCGAGACACTTGATGGCTACACCTTC.

This chain links TRBV5-6 with TRBJ1-1, with 9 bases identical to TRBD1. V was clipped by 4 bases and J by 3 bases; unmatched bases: 7. From germline, CDR1 is SGHDT and CDR2 YYEEEE. The length of the CDR3 is 15 residues. The CDR3 sequence: CASSGGTGLDTEAFF. CDR3 in DNA: TGTGCCAGCAGCGGAGGGACAGGGCTGGACACTGAAGCTTTCTTT.